Listed here are 24 T cell receptor beta chains from one sample, sequenced in a study of blood T cell repertoires in COVID-19. Profiled with immunoSEQ multiplex PCR; TCRdb holds only in-frame clones, not every one. The sample lists roughly 59,000 clones; over 75% were seen once. Specimen: peripheral blood. These receptors all stem from a woman older than 75 with acute or convalescent COVID-19.

The chain employs TRBV5-1 and TRBJ2-5; 10 bases agree with TRBD1. Unmatched junction bases numbered 6, after V lost 3 bases and J lost 4 bases. The CDR3 consists of 15 residues. Germline CDR1 is SGHRS and CDR2 is YFSETQ. CDR3 amino acids: CASSSTGGMPETQYF. The DNA of the CDR3 is TGCGCCAGCAGCTCGACAGGGGGCATGCCAGAGACCCAGTACTTC.

This chain joins TRBV5-1 and TRBJ2-7; the D gene is possibly TRBD2 (6 bases). V was shortened by 4 bases and J by 3 bases, with 20 bases between the two germline ends. The germline V gene encodes CDR1 SGHRS and CDR2 YFSETQ. The CDR3 is 16 amino acids. In nucleotides, the CDR3 is TGCGCCAGCAGCCCTGAGGGCGGGACGCGCCTCTACGAGCAGTACTTC. Translation gives CASSPEGGTRLYEQYF. Looking up the rest from reference TRBV5-1 and TRBJ2-7 gives the full variable domain: KAGVTQTPRYLIKTRGQQVTLSCSPISGHRSVSWYQQTPGQGLQFLFEYFSETQRNKGNFPGRFSGRQFSNSRSEMNVSTLELGDSALYLCASSPEGGTRLYEQYFGPGTRLTVT.

J is TRBJ1-1 and V is TRBV9, with 7 positions matching TRBD1. The CDR3 sequence is 14 residues long. Trimming removed 3 bases from V and 2 bases from J; junction bases left unmatched: 4. Per the germline V gene, CDR1 is SGDLS and CDR2 is YYNGEE. The CDR3 region is CASSGGQSNTEAFF. For the CDR3, the DNA is TGTGCCAGCAGCGGGGGACAGAGCAACACTGAAGCTTTCTTT.

The gene calls are TRBV2 and TRBJ1-4; 8 bases align to TRBD1. Germline CDR1 SNHLY, CDR2 FYNNEI. This CDR3 spans 14 amino acids. V shed 6 bases and J 8 bases; nucleotides not matched to a gene: 8. CDR3 in DNA: TGTGCCAGCAGCTTAGACAGGGGTGGAGAAAAACTGTTTTTT. Translation gives CASSLDRGGEKLFF.

The chain recombines TRBV7-3 with TRBJ2-3; perhaps TRBD2 as D (5 bases). V gave up 2 bases and J gave up 3 bases, with 12 bases separating them. Germline V lookup: CDR1 SGHTA, CDR2 FQGTGA. This CDR3 has 15 residues. The CDR3 bases are TGTGCCAGCAGCTTAGGGGAGAGGTTAACAGATACGCAGTATTTT. Its protein is CASSLGERLTDTQYF.

The CDR3 loop reads CASSSGGGNSPLHF. The DNA of the CDR3 is TGTGCCAGTAGTTCGGGAGGGGGCAATTCACCCCTCCACTTT. The V and J genes are TRBV19 and TRBJ1-6; 7 nucleotides align to TRBD1. The J segment lost 7 bases and the V segment lost 5 bases, leaving 5 bases of the junction unmatched. This CDR3 contains 14 residues. CDR1 LNHDA and CDR2 SQIVND come from the germline V gene (reference sequence). The complete variable domain, with remaining parts taken from reference TRBV19 and TRBJ1-6, reads DGGITQSPKYLFRKEGQNVTLSCEQNLNHDAMYWYRQDPGQGLRLIYYSQIVNDFQKGDIAEGYSVSREKKESFPLTVTSAQKNPTAFYLCASSSGGGNSPLHFGNGTRLTVT.

The rearrangement links TRBV5-1 to TRBJ2-5; 9 bases agree with TRBD1. The CDR3 is 14 amino acids. V gave up 4 bases and J gave up 2 bases; unmatched junction bases: 3. CDR1 is SGHRS, CDR2 YFSETQ, per germline. The CDR3: CASSRQGGQETQYF. In nucleotides, the CDR3 is TGCGCCAGCAGCCGACAGGGGGGTCAAGAGACCCAGTACTTC. The whole variable domain, remainder taken from reference TRBV5-1 and TRBJ2-5, is KAGVTQTPRYLIKTRGQQVTLSCSPISGHRSVSWYQQTPGQGLQFLFEYFSETQRNKGNFPGRFSGRQFSNSRSEMNVSTLELGDSALYLCASSRQGGQETQYFGPGTRLLVL.

This chain joins TRBV4-2 and TRBJ2-1; 10 bases fit TRBD2. Trimming took 0 bases from V and 9 from J; bases not matched to a gene: 8. The CDR3 covers 16 residues. CDR1 and CDR2 from the germline V gene are LGHNA and YNFKEQ. This chain's CDR3 is CASSQDAGLAYREQFF. CDR3 in DNA: TGTGCCAGCAGCCAAGATGCGGGACTAGCGTACCGTGAGCAGTTCTTC.

This clone showed up just once. The chain carries TRBV25-1 and TRBJ2-1, with D possibly TRBD2 on 5 matching bases. Trimming pared 3 bases from V and 4 bases from J, leaving 16 bases between. CDR3 length: 16 amino acids. The V gene's germline CDR1 is MGHDK and CDR2 SYGVNS. The CDR3 sequence: CASSEAIRGTYNEQFF. The CDR3 region has the DNA TGTGCCAGCAGTGAGGCGATCCGGGGAACATACAATGAGCAGTTCTTC.

The rearrangement links TRBV19 to TRBJ1-1, with 9 bases lining up with TRBD1. V lost 7 bases and J lost 3; bases outside the gene matches: 6. The CDR3 is made up of 14 amino acids. Germline-derived CDR1 and CDR2 are LNHDA and SQIVND (reference sequence). The chain's CDR3 is CASTRTGVDTEAFF. CDR3 DNA sequence: TGTGCCAGTACCCGGACAGGGGTTGACACTGAAGCTTTCTTT.

The rearrangement uses TRBV30 and TRBJ2-1; maybe TRBD2 (7 bases). The length of the CDR3 is 14 residues. From germline, CDR1 is GTSNPN and CDR2 SVGIG (reference sequence). Trimming shortened V by 1 base and J by 4 bases, and 11 bases separated the two germline ends. CDR3 region: CAWSGGRGYNEQFF. The CDR3 DNA follows: TGTGCCTGGAGTGGGGGGCGGGGGTACAATGAGCAGTTCTTC.

This rearrangement joins TRBV19 to TRBJ1-2, with a possible D match to TRBD1 (6 bases). Germline CDR1 is LNHDA and CDR2 is SQIVND (reference sequence). The V gene lost 8 bases and the J gene lost 5 bases, with 18 bases spanning the gap. The length of the CDR3 is 14 residues. The CDR3 spells CASLPGRGLYGYTF. The CDR3 DNA reads as TGTGCCAGTCTTCCCGGCAGGGGCCTATATGGCTACACCTTC. Complete variable domain (other parts from reference TRBV19 and TRBJ1-2): DGGITQSPKYLFRKEGQNVTLSCEQNLNHDAMYWYRQDPGQGLRLIYYSQIVNDFQKGDIAEGYSVSREKKESFPLTVTSAQKNPTAFYLCASLPGRGLYGYTFGSGTRLTVV.

V and J are TRBV9 and TRBJ2-3; tentative D call: TRBD1 (5 bases). Germline V gene sequence: CDR1 SGDLS, CDR2 YYNGEE. Trimming shortened V by 0 bases and J by 2 bases, and 10 bases separated the two germline ends. The CDR3 totals 15 residues. In nucleotides, the CDR3 is TGTGCCAGCAGCGTAGGGCTACAGGCCACAGATACGCAGTATTTT. This gives the protein CASSVGLQATDTQYF.

This clone was seen only a few times. The chain uses TRBV19 and TRBJ1-2; the match to TRBD1 covers 8 bases. The CDR3 is 13 amino acids. V dropped 4 bases and J dropped 4; count of bases not matched to a gene: 2. The germline CDR1 and CDR2 sequences are LNHDA and SQIVND (reference sequence). The CDR3 spells CASSTGQGYGYTF. CDR3 bases: TGTGCCAGTAGTACCGGACAGGGCTATGGCTACACCTTC.

The chain's CDR3 is CATRRLDHSGRGEQFF. The CDR3 DNA reads as TGTGCCACCCGAAGATTGGATCACAGCGGGAGGGGTGAGCAGTTCTTC. V usage is TRBV25-1 and J usage is TRBJ2-1; 10 nucleotides align to TRBD2. Trimming took 10 bases from V and 9 from J; bases not matched to a gene: 18. Germline CDR1 is MGHDK and CDR2 is SYGVNS. This CDR3 comprises 16 residues.

This clone was detected only a few times. V and J are TRBV11-3 and TRBJ2-7, with 7 bases aligning to TRBD1. Germline CDR1 SGHNT, CDR2 YENEEA. The CDR3 contains 15 residues. After removal of 6 bases from V and 1 base from J, the junction contained 9 bases not matched to a gene. CDR3 nucleotide sequence: TGTGCCAGCAGTTTACCAGGGGGTAGTTCCTACGAGCAGTACTTC. This encodes CASSLPGGSSYEQYF.

The chain couples TRBV18 to TRBJ1-5; TRBD1 matches 9 bases. Germline values: CDR1 KGHSH, CDR2 LQKENI. The V gene end was trimmed by 3 bases and the J gene end by 7 bases; junction bases not matched to a gene: 4. This CDR3 is 14 amino acids long. The CDR3 sequence: CASSPGQGNQPQHF. DNA of the CDR3: TGTGCCAGCTCACCGGGACAGGGAAACCAGCCCCAGCATTTT.

The V call is TRBV28, the J call TRBJ2-1; D is undetermined. The CDR3 runs to 13 residues. Trimming removed 6 bases from V and 0 bases from J, with 6 bases in between. Germline V lookup: CDR1 MDHEN, CDR2 SYDVKM. As DNA, the CDR3 is TGTGCCAGCAGCCCTTCCTCCTACAATGAGCAGTTCTTC. Protein: CASSPSSYNEQFF. The full variable domain, completed using reference TRBV28 and TRBJ2-1, is DVKVTQSSRYLVKRTGEKVFLECVQDMDHENMFWYRQDPGLGLRLIYFSYDVKMKEKGDIPEGYSVSREKKERFSLILESASTNQTSMYLCASSPSSYNEQFFGPGTRLTVL.

Notes on this clone: One end of the junction varies from germline; a read error may be responsible. The rearrangement joins TRBV7-2 to TRBJ1-1, with D maybe TRBD1 (5 bases). This CDR3 spans 16 amino acids. Germline V gene lookup returns CDR1 SGHTA and CDR2 FQGNSA. CDR3 DNA sequence: TGTGCCAGCAGCTTGCGGACACAAAAAGGGAACGCTGAAGCTTTCTTT. Residues: CASSLRTQKGNAEAFF. The variable domain in full, with the rest retrieved from reference TRBV7-2 and TRBJ1-1, is GAGVSQSPSNKVTEKGKDVELRCDPISGHTALYWYRQSLGQGLEFLIYFQGNSAPDKSGLPSDRFSAERTGGSVSTLTIQRTQQEDSAVYLCASSLRTQKGNAEAFFGQGTRLTVV.

The chain couples TRBV19 to TRBJ2-2; 7 bases align to TRBD1. V shed 6 bases, J shed 5 bases, and the junction held 3 bases outside the gene matches. This CDR3 comprises 13 residues. Germline CDR1 and CDR2: LNHDA and SQIVND (reference sequence). The CDR3 DNA follows: TGTGCCAGTAGCCAACAGGGGACCGGGGAGCTGTTTTTT. Translation gives CASSQQGTGELFF.

This chain joins TRBV7-8 and TRBJ2-1, with 12 nucleotides matching TRBD2. Germline V gives CDR1 SGHVS, CDR2 FQNEAQ. The CDR3 runs 19 residues. After removal of 0 bases from V and 4 bases from J, the junction contained 10 bases not matched to a gene. Written as DNA, the CDR3 is TGTGCCAGCAGCTTAGCGAGACTAGCGGGAGAATCTGGGTACAATGAGCAGTTCTTC. Translation gives CASSLARLAGESGYNEQFF.

The rearrangement joins TRBV28 to TRBJ2-1, with 16 bases lining up with TRBD2. Per the germline V gene, CDR1 is MDHEN and CDR2 is SYDVKM. The CDR3 is 19 residues long. The V segment lost 4 bases and the J segment 1 base; nucleotides outside the gene matches: 7. DNA for the CDR3: TGTGCCAGCAGTTCCTCTCGGGGACTAGCGGGAGGGTCCTACAATGAGCAGTTCTTC. It specifies CASSSSRGLAGGSYNEQFF.

The V gene is TRBV7-9, the J gene TRBJ1-1, with D possibly TRBD1 on 5 matching bases. The germline CDR1 and CDR2 sequences are SEHNR and FQNEAQ (reference sequence). V lost 5 bases and J 3 bases, leaving 13 bases between the germline ends. The CDR3 runs to 14 residues. The CDR3 protein is CASSPRAGDTEAFF. In DNA, the CDR3 is TGTGCCAGCAGCCCGCGGGCGGGGGACACTGAAGCTTTCTTT.

The CDR3 is CASSETGANEKLFF. Here the CDR3 DNA reads TGCGCCAGCAGCGAGACAGGGGCTAATGAAAAACTGTTTTTT. The chain recombines TRBV5-1 with TRBJ1-4, with 8 nucleotides matching TRBD1. The V gene end was trimmed by 4 bases and the J gene end by 3 bases; junction bases not matched to a gene: 2. CDR1 is SGHRS and CDR2 is YFSETQ in the germline V gene. The CDR3 totals 14 residues. Complete variable domain (other parts from reference TRBV5-1 and TRBJ1-4): KAGVTQTPRYLIKTRGQQVTLSCSPISGHRSVSWYQQTPGQGLQFLFEYFSETQRNKGNFPGRFSGRQFSNSRSEMNVSTLELGDSALYLCASSETGANEKLFFGSGTQLSVL.